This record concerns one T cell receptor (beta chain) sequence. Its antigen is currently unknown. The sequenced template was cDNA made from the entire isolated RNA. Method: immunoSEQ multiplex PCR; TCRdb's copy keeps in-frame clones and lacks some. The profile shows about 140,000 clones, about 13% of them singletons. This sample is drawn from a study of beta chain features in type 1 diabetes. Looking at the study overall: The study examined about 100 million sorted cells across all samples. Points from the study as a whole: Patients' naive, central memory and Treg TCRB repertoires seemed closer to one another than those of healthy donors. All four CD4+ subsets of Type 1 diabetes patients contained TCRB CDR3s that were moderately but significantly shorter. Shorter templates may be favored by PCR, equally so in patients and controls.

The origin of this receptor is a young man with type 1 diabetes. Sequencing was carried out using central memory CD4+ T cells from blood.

The CDR3 spells CASRSLNRGETEAFF. The CDR3 nucleotides are TGTGCCAGCAGATCCCTAAACAGGGGGGAGACTGAAGCTTTCTTT. V and J are TRBV27 and TRBJ1-1; 8 bases align to TRBD1. The CDR3 loop spans 15 amino acids. Looked up from germline, CDR1 is MNHEY and CDR2 is SMNVEV (reference sequence). Trimming cost V 6 bases and J 5 bases; bases outside gene matches: 11.